Sequencing of this T cell receptor beta chain was carried out in a study of blood T cell repertoires in COVID-19. For the study at large: The samples span acute and convalescent COVID-19 from the United States, Italy and Spain. T cells, B-cell-depleted T cells, or PBMCs provided the cDNA or gDNA that served as material.

Method: immunoSEQ multiplex PCR; TCRdb's copy keeps in-frame clones and lacks some. The sample has more than 150,000 clones; less than 80% are singletons. The germline V and J ends were trimmed by 3 bases and 0 bases, with 14 bases remaining between them. The CDR3 consists of 16 residues. Germline V gene lookup returns CDR1 MNHNY and CDR2 SVGAGI (reference sequence). This clonotype was sampled from a man in his fifties or sixties who had recovered from COVID-19. The sample taken for sequencing was peripheral blood. The rearrangement links TRBV6-6 to TRBJ2-5; the D gene is possibly TRBD2 (5 bases). In nucleotides, the CDR3 is TGTGCCAGCAGTTATTCGGGATTCGGGTACCAAGAGACCCAGTACTTC. Translated: CASSYSGFGYQETQYF.